The present entry profiles one TCR beta chain with its context. The data belong to a study of blood T cell repertoires in COVID-19. CDR3 length: 14 residues. V lost 1 base and J lost 10, with 15 bases in between. The germline V gene encodes CDR1 SEHNR and CDR2 FQNEAQ (reference sequence). Data came from immunoSEQ multiplex PCR; TCRdb stores just in-frame clones and leaves some out. This sample has 130,000 to 150,000 clones, with around 84% found just once. The sequence was collected from a human donor in a cohort sampled during active COVID-19. Sequencing input: peripheral blood. The rearrangement uses TRBV7-9 and TRBJ2-3; D possibly corresponds to TRBD2 (6 bases). The CDR3 protein is CASSLGGLEGPQYF. CDR3 nucleotides: TGTGCCAGCAGCTTAGGGGGACTGGAGGGCCCGCAGTATTTT.